This T cell receptor (beta chain) emerged from a study of blood T cell repertoires in COVID-19. Overall study: Samples representing acute and convalescent COVID-19 were sourced from the United States, Italy and Spain. Sources were T cells, B-cell-depleted T cells, or PBMCs; the material itself was cDNA or gDNA.

The CDR3 is 12 residues long. V lost 6 bases and J 2 bases, leaving 8 bases between the germline ends. In the study's own analysis: Reference gene primer amplification yielded estimated nucleated cell counts. Here immunoSEQ multiplex PCR was the method, and the copy in TCRdb shows in-frame clones only, minus some. That table furnishes V, J and clone size, whereas the DNA furnished D and trimming. The sample has 150,000 or so clones; about three quarters are singletons. What was sequenced was peripheral blood. This chain joins TRBV12-3 or TRBV12-4 and TRBJ2-7, with a weak D call TRBD1 (5 bases). The TCR comes from an elderly woman with active or convalescent COVID-19. CDR3 region: CASSDSPYEQYF. CDR3 DNA sequence: TGTGCCAGCAGCGACAGTCCCTACGAGCAGTACTTC.